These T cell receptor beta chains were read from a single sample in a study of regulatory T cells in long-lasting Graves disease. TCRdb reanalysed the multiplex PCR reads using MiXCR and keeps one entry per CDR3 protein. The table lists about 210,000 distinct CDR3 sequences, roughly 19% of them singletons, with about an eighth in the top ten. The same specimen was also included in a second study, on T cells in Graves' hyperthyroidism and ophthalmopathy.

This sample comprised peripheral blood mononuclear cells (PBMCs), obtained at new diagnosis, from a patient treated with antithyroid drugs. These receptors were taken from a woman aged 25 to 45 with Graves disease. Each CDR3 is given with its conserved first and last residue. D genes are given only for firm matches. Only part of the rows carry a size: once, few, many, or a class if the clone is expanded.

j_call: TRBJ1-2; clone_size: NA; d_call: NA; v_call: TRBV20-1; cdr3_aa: CSARDQGNPNYGYTF; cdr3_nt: TGCAGTGCTAGAGATCAGGGCAACCCTAACTATGGCTACACCTTC
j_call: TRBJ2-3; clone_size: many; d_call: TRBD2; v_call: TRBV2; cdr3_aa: CASRERGATDTQYF; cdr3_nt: TGTGCCAGCAGAGAGCGGGGGGCCACAGATACGCAGTATTTT
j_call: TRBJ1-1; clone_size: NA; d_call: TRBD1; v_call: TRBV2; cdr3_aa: CASSEFLLTGGGYEAFF; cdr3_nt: TGTGCCAGCAGTGAATTCCTGTTAACAGGGGGCGGGTATGAAGCTTTCTTT
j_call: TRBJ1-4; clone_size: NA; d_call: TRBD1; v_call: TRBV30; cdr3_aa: CAWAPGQLRVEDFATNEKLFF; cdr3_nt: TGTGCCTGGGCCCCGGGACAGCTGAGGGTGGAGGATTTCGCAACTAATGAAAAACTGTTTTTT
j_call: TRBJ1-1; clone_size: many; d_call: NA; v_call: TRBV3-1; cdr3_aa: CASSQRPDTEAFF; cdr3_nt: TGTGCCAGCAGCCAAAGGCCAGACACTGAAGCTTTCTTT
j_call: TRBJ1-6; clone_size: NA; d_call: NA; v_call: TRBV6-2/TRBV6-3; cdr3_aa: CASRTQGSSPLHF; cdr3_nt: TGTGCCAGCAGAACACAGGGAAGCTCACCCCTCCACTTT
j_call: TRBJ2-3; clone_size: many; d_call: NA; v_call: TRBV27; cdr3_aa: CASRSGVRTDTQYF; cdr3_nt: TGTGCCAGCAGATCGGGGGTCCGCACAGATACGCAGTATTTT
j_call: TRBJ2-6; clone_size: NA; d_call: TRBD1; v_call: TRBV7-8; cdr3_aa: CASSSPVRGPSGANVLAF; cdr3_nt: TGTGCCAGCAGCTCACCCGTTAGGGGGCCCTCTGGGGCCAACGTCCTGGCTTTC
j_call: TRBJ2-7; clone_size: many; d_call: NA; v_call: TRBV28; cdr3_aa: CASRAALRGQYF; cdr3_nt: TGTGCCAGCCGAGCGGCTCTACGAGGGCAGTACTTC
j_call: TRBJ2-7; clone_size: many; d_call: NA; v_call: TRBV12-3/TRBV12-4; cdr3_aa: CASSFYSYEQYF; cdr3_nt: TGTGCCAGCAGTTTTTATAGCTACGAGCAGTACTTC
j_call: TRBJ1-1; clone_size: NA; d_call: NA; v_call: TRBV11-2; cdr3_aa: CASSPKPGYEAFF; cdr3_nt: TGTGCCAGCAGCCCAAAGCCAGGGTATGAAGCTTTCTTT
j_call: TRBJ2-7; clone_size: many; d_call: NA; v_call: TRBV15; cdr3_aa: CATSRGRDTNYEQYF; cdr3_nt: TGTGCCACCAGCAGAGGCAGGGACACAAACTACGAGCAGTACTTC
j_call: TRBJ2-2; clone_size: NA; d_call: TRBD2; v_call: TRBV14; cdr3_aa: CASSQGCAGGVENGELFF; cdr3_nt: TGTGCCAGCAGCCAAGGTTGTGCGGGGGGGGTTGAGAACGGGGAGCTGTTTTTT
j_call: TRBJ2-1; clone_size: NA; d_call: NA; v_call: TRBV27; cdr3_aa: CASSLRPSYNEQFF; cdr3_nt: TGTGCCAGCAGTCTCCGCCCGTCTTACAATGAGCAGTTCTTC
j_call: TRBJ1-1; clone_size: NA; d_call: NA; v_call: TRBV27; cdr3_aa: CASSPRQLRDTEAFF; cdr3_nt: TGTGCCAGCAGTCCTCGACAGTTAAGAGACACTGAAGCTTTCTTT
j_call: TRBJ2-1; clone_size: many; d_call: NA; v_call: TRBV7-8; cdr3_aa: CASSLDRASSYNEQFF; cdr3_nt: TGTGCCAGCAGCTTGGACCGAGCAAGCTCCTACAATGAGCAGTTCTTC
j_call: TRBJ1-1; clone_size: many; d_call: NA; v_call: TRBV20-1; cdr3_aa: CSARDRTRAGTEAFF; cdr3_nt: TGCAGTGCTAGAGATAGGACCCGGGCAGGCACTGAAGCTTTCTTT
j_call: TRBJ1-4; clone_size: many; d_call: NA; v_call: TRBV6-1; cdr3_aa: CASSGGATNEKLFF; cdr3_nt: TGTGCCAGCAGTGGGGGTGCAACTAATGAAAAACTGTTTTTT
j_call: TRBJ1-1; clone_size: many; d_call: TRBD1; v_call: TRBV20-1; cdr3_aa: CSASRQGRSTEAFF; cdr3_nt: TGCAGTGCTAGCAGACAGGGAAGGAGCACTGAAGCTTTCTTT
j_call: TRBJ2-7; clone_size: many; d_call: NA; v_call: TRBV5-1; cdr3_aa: CASSLKDSTYEQYF; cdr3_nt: TGCGCCAGCAGCTTAAAGGACAGCACCTACGAGCAGTACTTC
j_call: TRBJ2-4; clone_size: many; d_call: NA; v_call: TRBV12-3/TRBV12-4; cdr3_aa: CASSPHTVAKNIQYF; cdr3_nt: TGTGCCAGCAGTCCTCACACTGTGGCCAAAAACATTCAGTACTTC
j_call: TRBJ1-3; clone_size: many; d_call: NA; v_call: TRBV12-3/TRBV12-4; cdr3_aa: CASSLYPRSGNTIYF; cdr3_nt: TGTGCCAGCAGTTTGTACCCTCGCTCTGGAAACACCATATATTTT
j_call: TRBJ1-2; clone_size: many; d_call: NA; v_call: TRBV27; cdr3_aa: CASSLGTADYGYTF; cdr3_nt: TGTGCCAGCAGTTTAGGTACGGCTGACTATGGCTACACCTTC
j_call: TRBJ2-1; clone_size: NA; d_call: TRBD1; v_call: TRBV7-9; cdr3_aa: CASSLGGPGGYNEQFF; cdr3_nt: TGTGCCAGCAGCTTAGGTGGGCCAGGGGGATACAATGAGCAGTTCTTC
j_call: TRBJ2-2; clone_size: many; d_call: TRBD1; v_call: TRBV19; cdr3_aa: CATRRDRGTTGELFF; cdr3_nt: TGTGCCACCCGGCGTGACAGGGGGACAACCGGGGAGCTGTTTTTT
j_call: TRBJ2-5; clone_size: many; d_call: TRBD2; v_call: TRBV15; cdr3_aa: CATSRDEGTSYEETQYF; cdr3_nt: TGTGCCACCAGCAGAGATGAGGGGACTAGTTACGAGGAGACCCAGTACTTC
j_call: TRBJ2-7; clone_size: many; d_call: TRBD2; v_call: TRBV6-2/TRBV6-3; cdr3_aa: CASSYLGGGSYEQYF; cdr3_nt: TGTGCCAGCAGTTATCTCGGGGGGGGCTCCTACGAGCAGTACTTC
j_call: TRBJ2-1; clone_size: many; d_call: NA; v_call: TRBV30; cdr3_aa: CAWSVRSSYNEQFF; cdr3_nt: TGTGCCTGGAGTGTGCGGAGCTCCTACAATGAGCAGTTCTTC
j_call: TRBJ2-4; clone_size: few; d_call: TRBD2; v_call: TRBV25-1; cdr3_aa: CASSELADKNIQYF; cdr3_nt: TGTGCCAGCAGTGAGCTAGCGGACAAAAACATTCAGTACTTC
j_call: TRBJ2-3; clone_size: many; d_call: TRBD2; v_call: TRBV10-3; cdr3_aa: CAISESTSGTDTQYF; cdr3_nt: TGTGCCATCAGTGAGTCGACTAGCGGGACAGATACGCAGTATTTT
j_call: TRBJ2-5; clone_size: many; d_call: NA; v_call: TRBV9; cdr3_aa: CASSARALEQETQYF; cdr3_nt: TGTGCCAGCAGCGCCAGGGCGTTGGAACAAGAGACCCAGTACTTC
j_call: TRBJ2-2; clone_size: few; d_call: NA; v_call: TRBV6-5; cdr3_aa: CASSYLGRDGELFF; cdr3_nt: TGTGCCAGCAGTTATTTAGGGCGAGACGGGGAGCTGTTTTTT
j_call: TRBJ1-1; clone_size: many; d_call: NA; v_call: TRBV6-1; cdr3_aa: CASRDYVGRDEAFF; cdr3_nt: TGTGCCAGCAGAGATTATGTCGGCAGGGATGAAGCTTTCTTT
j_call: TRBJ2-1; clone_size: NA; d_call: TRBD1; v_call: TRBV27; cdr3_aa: CASSSIRDRVNEQFF; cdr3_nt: TGTGCCAGCAGTTCTATACGGGACAGGGTAAATGAGCAGTTCTTC
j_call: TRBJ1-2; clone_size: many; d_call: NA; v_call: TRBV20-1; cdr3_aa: CSARGFLAVGGYTF; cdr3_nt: TGCAGTGCTAGAGGTTTTCTGGCAGTAGGAGGCTACACCTTC
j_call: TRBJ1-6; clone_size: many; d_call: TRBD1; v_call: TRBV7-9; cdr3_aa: CASSRGQGGNSPLHF; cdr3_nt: TGTGCCAGCAGCCGTGGACAGGGGGGGAATTCACCCCTCCACTTT
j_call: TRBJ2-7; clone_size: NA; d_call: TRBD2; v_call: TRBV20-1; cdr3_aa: CSARQRGLAGGFYEQYF; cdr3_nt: TGCAGTGCTAGACAAAGGGGGCTAGCGGGAGGCTTCTACGAGCAGTACTTC
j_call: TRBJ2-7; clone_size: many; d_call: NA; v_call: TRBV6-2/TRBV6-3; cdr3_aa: CASPDGSYEQYF; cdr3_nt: TGTGCCAGCCCGGACGGGTCCTACGAGCAGTACTTC
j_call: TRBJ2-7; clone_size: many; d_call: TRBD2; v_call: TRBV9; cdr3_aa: CASSTGTSGYEQYF; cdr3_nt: TGTGCCAGCAGCACCGGGACTAGCGGCTACGAGCAGTACTTC
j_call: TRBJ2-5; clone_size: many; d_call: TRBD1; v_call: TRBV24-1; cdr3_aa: CATSEGQSPGTQYF; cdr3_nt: TGTGCCACCAGTGAGGGACAGAGCCCAGGGACCCAGTACTTC
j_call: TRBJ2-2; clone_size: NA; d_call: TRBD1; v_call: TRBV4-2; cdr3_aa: CASSQEGDRGLSGELFF; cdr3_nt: TGTGCCAGCAGCCAAGAGGGAGACAGGGGGTTGTCCGGGGAGCTGTTTTTT
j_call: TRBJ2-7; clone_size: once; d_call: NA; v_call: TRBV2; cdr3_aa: CASSFREGTTYEQYF; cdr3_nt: TGTGCCAGCAGTTTCCGGGAAGGAACCACCTACGAGCAGTACTTC
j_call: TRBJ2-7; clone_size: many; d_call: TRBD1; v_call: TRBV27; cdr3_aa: CASSLFSGGATYEQYF; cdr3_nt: TGTGCCAGCAGTTTATTTTCAGGGGGTGCTACCTACGAGCAGTACTTC
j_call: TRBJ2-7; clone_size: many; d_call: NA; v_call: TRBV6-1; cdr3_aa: CASSPPLYPYEQYF; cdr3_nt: TGTGCCAGCAGTCCCCCGTTATACCCCTACGAGCAGTACTTC
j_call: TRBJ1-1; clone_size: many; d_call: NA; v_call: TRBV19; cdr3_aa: CASIPRVSGSNTEAFF; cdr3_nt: TGTGCCAGTATCCCCCGAGTATCCGGTTCGAACACTGAAGCTTTCTTT
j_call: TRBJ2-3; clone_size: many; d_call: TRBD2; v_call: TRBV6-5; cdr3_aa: CASSYQRGGTSTDTQYF; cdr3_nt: TGTGCCAGCAGTTACCAACGGGGGGGTACTAGCACAGATACGCAGTATTTT
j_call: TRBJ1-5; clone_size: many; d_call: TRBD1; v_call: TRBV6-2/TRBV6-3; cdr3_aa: CASSYGVDRGNQPQHF; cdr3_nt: TGTGCCAGCAGTTACGGGGTGGACAGGGGGAATCAGCCCCAGCATTTT
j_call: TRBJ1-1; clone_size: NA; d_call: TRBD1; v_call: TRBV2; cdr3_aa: CASSYPGQGLGTEAFF; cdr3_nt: TGTGCCAGCAGTTATCCGGGACAGGGCTTGGGCACTGAAGCTTTCTTT
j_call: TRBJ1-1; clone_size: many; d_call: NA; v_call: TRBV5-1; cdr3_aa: CASSLATVNTEAFF; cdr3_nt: TGCGCCAGCAGCTTGGCCACAGTTAACACTGAAGCTTTCTTT
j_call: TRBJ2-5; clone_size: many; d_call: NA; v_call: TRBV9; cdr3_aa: CASGQGETQYF; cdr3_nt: TGTGCCAGCGGCCAGGGAGAGACCCAGTACTTC
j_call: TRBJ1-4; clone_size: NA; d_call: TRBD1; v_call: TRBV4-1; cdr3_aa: CASSQDQGAKLFF; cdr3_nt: TGCGCCAGCAGCCAAGATCAGGGGGCTAAACTGTTTTTT
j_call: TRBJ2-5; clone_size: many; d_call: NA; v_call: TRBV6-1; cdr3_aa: CASVNWASVDQETQYF; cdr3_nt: TGTGCCAGCGTCAACTGGGCTAGCGTAGACCAAGAGACCCAGTACTTC
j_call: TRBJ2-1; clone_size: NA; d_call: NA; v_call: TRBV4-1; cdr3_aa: CASSQGHSKTYNEQFF; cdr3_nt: TGCGCCAGCAGCCAAGGACACAGCAAAACCTACAATGAGCAGTTCTTC